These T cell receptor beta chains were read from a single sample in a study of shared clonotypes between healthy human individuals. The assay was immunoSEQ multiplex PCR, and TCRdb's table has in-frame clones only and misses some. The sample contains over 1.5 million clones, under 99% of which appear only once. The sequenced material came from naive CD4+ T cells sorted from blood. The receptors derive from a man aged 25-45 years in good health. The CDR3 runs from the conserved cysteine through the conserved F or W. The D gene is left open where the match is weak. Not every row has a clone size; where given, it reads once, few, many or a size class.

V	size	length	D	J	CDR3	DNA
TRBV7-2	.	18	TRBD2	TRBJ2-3	CASSLVGVLAWRTDTQYF	TGTGCCAGCAGCTTAGTGGGTGTACTAGCGTGGCGCACAGATACGCAGTATTTT
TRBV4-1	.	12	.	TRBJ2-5	CASSQDYGERYF	TGCGCCAGCAGCCAAGATTACGGCGAGCGGTACTTC
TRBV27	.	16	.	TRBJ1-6	CASSRHRPETNSPLHF	TGTGCCAGCAGTCGCCATCGGCCCGAGACGAATTCACCCCTCCACTTT
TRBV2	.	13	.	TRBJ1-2	CASSRRVDYGYTF	TGTGCCAGCAGTCGGAGAGTTGACTATGGCTACACCTTC
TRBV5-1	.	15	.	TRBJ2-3	CASGGTAESTDTQYF	TGCGCCAGTGGGGGGACAGCAGAGAGCACAGATACGCAGTATTTT
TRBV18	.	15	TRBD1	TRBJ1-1	CASSPHEGATTEAFF	TGTGCCAGCTCACCTCATGAGGGGGCTACGACTGAAGCTTTCTTT
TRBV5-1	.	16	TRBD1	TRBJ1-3	CASSLKGQGSGNTIYF	TGCGCCAGCAGCTTAAAAGGACAGGGCTCTGGAAACACCATATATTTT
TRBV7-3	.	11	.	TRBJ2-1	CASSRGDEQFF	TGTGCCAGCAGCCGCGGGGATGAGCAGTTCTTC
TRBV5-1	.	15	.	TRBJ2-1	CASSPERGTYNEQFF	TGCGCCAGCAGCCCGGAACGGGGCACCTACAATGAGCAGTTCTTC
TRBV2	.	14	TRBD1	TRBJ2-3	CASTTGTGGSTQYF	TGTGCCAGCACCACCGGGACAGGGGGTAGTACGCAGTATTTT
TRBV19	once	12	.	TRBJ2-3	CASSRAPDTQYF	TGTGCCAGTTCGCGGGCCCCAGATACGCAGTATTTT
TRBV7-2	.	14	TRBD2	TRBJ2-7	CASSPQSGSHEQYF	TGTGCCAGCAGCCCTCAGAGCGGGAGTCACGAGCAGTACTTC
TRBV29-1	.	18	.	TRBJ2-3	CSVEDPWGRAQKGNTQYF	TGCAGCGTTGAAGATCCTTGGGGTCGCGCCCAAAAAGGGAATACGCAGTATTTT
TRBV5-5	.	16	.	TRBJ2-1	CASSLAWIQTYNEQFF	TGTGCCAGCAGCTTGGCGTGGATTCAGACTTACAATGAGCAGTTCTTC
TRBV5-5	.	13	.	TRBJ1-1	CARSLHGWGEAFF	TGTGCCAGAAGCTTGCATGGGTGGGGAGAAGCTTTCTTT
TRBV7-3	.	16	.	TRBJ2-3	CASSLGLDSIRDTQYF	TGTGCCAGCAGCTTAGGGTTGGACAGTATCCGAGATACGCAGTATTTT
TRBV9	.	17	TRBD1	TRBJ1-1	CASSVGTGGLRNTEAFF	TGTGCCAGCAGCGTCGGGACAGGGGGATTGCGGAACACTGAAGCTTTCTTT
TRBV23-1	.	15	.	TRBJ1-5	CASSSYSGFNQPQHF	TGCGCCAGCAGTTCCTACTCAGGTTTCAATCAGCCCCAGCATTTT
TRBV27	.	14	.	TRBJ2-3	CASSMRDFTDTQYF	TGTGCCAGCAGTATGCGGGACTTCACAGATACGCAGTATTTT
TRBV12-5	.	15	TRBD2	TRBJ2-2	CASGFGTSPHRELFF	TGTGCTAGTGGGTTTGGGACTAGCCCCCACCGGGAGCTGTTTTTT
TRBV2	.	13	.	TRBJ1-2	CASRTGSWDGYTF	TGTGCCAGCAGGACAGGCTCATGGGATGGCTACACCTTC
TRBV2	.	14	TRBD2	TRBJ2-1	CASSEQRIAGLGFF	TGTGCCAGCAGTGAACAGCGAATAGCGGGATTGGGGTTCTTC
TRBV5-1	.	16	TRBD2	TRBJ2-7	CASSFRLAGDSDEQYF	TGCGCCAGCAGCTTCCGACTAGCGGGAGACTCGGACGAGCAGTACTTC
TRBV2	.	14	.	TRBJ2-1	CASSEPGSRDEQFF	TGTGCCAGTTCCGAGCCCGGGAGTAGGGATGAGCAGTTCTTC
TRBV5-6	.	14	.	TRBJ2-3	CASSLGGPTDTQYF	TGTGCCAGCAGCTTGGGAGGGCCCACAGATACGCAGTATTTT
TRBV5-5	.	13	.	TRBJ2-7	CASSLEVSYEQYF	TGTGCCAGCAGCTTGGAGGTTAGCTACGAGCAGTACTTC
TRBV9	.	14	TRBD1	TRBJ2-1	CASSRQGSYNEQFF	TGTGCCAGCAGTCGACAGGGTTCCTACAATGAGCAGTTCTTC
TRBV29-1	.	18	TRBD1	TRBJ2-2	CSVPVGQTITPNTGELFF	TGCAGCGTCCCGGTGGGACAGACAATAACGCCAAACACCGGGGAGCTGTTTTTT
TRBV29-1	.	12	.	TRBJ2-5	CSVRGQQETQYF	TGCAGCGTTCGGGGGCAACAAGAGACCCAGTACTTC
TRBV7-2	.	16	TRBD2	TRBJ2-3	CASSLAATSRGDTQYF	TGTGCCAGCAGCTTAGCCGCGACTAGCAGAGGGGATACGCAGTATTTT
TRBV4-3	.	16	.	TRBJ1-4	CASSQDRLGADEKLFF	TGCGCCAGCAGCCAAGACCGCCTAGGGGCCGATGAAAAACTGTTTTTT
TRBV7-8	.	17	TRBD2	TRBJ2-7	CASSLEEREGYSYEQYF	TGTGCCAGCAGCTTAGAAGAGCGGGAGGGCTACTCCTACGAGCAGTACTTC
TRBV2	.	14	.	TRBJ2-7	CASTRGQGRYEQYF	TGTGCCAGCACTCGTGGCCAGGGCCGCTACGAGCAGTACTTC
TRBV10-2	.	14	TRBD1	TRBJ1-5	CATHRTGVDQPQHF	TGCGCCACCCATAGGACAGGGGTTGACCAGCCCCAGCATTTT
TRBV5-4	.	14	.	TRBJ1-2	CASSSPRGNYGYTF	TGTGCCAGCAGCTCACCCAGGGGAAACTATGGCTACACCTTC
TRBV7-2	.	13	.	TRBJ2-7	CASSLAPNYEQYF	TGTGCCAGCAGCTTAGCCCCAAACTACGAGCAGTACTTC
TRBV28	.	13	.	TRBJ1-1	CASSWGRGQEAFF	TGTGCCAGCAGTTGGGGCAGGGGCCAAGAAGCTTTCTTT
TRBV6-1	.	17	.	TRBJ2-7	CASSASPARVTSYEQYF	TGTGCCAGCAGTGCCTCCCCAGCCCGGGTAACATCCTACGAGCAGTACTTC
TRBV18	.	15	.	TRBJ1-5	CASSPNVRSNQPQHF	TGTGCCAGCTCACCAAATGTACGAAGCAATCAGCCCCAGCATTTT
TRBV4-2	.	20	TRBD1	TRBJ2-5	CASSQASGTGGILAQETQYF	TGTGCCAGCAGCCAAGCTTCCGGGACAGGGGGCATTTTGGCTCAAGAGACCCAGTACTTC
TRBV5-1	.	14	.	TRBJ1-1	CASSLRQTNTEAFF	TGCGCCAGCAGCTTGCGGCAAACGAACACTGAAGCTTTCTTT
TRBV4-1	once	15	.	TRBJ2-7	CASSSRERGVYEQYF	TGCGCCAGCAGCTCGCGGGAGAGGGGGGTCTACGAGCAGTACTTC
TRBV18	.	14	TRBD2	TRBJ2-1	CASSPPGLAGAAFF	TGTGCCAGCTCACCACCGGGACTAGCGGGAGCAGCGTTCTTC
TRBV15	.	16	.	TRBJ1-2	CATSREMTTQFYGYTF	TGTGCCACCAGCAGAGAGATGACGACCCAGTTCTATGGCTACACCTTC
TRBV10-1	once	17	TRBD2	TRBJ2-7	CASSERLAGGLIYEQYF	TGCGCCAGCAGTGAGCGGCTAGCGGGAGGGTTGATCTACGAGCAGTACTTC
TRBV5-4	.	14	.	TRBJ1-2	CASSLVGQIYGYTF	TGTGCCAGCAGCTTGGTAGGCCAGATCTATGGCTACACCTTC
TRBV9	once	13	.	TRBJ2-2	CASSAQGAGELFF	TGTGCCAGCAGCGCACAGGGCGCCGGGGAGCTGTTTTTT
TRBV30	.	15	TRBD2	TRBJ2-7	CAWGTWTSGSYEQYF	TGTGCCTGGGGGACGTGGACTAGCGGGTCCTACGAGCAGTACTTC
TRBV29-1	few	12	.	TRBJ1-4	CSVGSGDEKLFF	TGCAGCGTTGGGTCAGGGGATGAAAAACTGTTTTTT
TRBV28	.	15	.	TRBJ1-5	CASSSHQGNNQPQHF	TGTGCCAGCAGTTCCCACCAGGGGAACAATCAGCCCCAGCATTTT
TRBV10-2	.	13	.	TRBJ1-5	CASSIQGNQPQHF	TGCGCCAGCAGTATACAGGGTAATCAGCCCCAGCATTTT
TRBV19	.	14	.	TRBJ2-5	CASSIDRRRETQYF	TGTGCCAGTAGTATCGACAGGAGGAGGGAGACCCAGTACTTC
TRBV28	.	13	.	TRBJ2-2	CASSLGVPGELFF	TGTGCCAGCAGTTTAGGCGTGCCCGGGGAGCTGTTTTTT
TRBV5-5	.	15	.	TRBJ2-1	CASSLPLSSYNEQFF	TGTGCCAGCAGCTTGCCACTGAGCTCCTACAATGAGCAGTTCTTC
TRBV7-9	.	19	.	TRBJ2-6	CASSSLEGQSSSGANVLTF	TGTGCCAGCAGCTCGCTTGAAGGACAATCGAGCTCTGGGGCCAACGTCCTGACTTTC
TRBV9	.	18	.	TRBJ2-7	CASSVGVGGLSAPYEQYF	TGTGCCAGCAGCGTAGGGGTTGGAGGACTTTCAGCCCCCTACGAGCAGTACTTC
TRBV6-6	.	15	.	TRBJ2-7	CASSYSHRGLYEQYF	TGTGCCAGCAGTTACTCCCACAGGGGACTCTACGAGCAGTACTTC
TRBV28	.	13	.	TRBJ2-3	CASGGRIPDTQYF	TGTGCCAGCGGGGGGCGCATACCAGATACGCAGTATTTT
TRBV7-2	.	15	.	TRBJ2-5	CASSLERAALKTQYF	TGTGCCAGCAGCTTAGAGAGGGCTGCGTTAAAGACCCAGTACTTC
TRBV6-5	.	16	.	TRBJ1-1	CASSYVGVGEDTEAFF	TGTGCCAGCAGTTACGTAGGCGTCGGGGAGGACACTGAAGCTTTCTTT